The 19 T cell receptor beta chains below were found in one sample sequenced in a study of blood T cell repertoires in COVID-19. Sequencing used immunoSEQ multiplex PCR; TCRdb keeps in-frame clones, though not all of them. Here the sample spans about 200,000 clones, over 75% being singletons. The sequenced sample was peripheral blood. These receptors were taken from a man aged 50 to 60 with COVID-19, enrolled during active disease.

V and J are TRBV5-1 and TRBJ2-5, with D possibly being TRBD2 (5 bases). The germline V and J ends were trimmed by 0 bases and 5 bases, with 5 bases remaining between them. The germline CDR1 and CDR2 sequences are SGHRS and YFSETQ. The length of the CDR3 is 12 residues. The CDR3 bases are TGCGCCAGCAGCTTGGGGGAGGAGACCCAGTACTTC. Translating gives CASSLGEETQYF.

The rearrangement uses TRBV27 and TRBJ1-3; perhaps TRBD1 as D (5 bases). V lost 3 bases and J lost 2, with 8 bases in between. There are 14 residues in the CDR3. Germline V gene data show CDR1 as MNHEY and CDR2 as SMNVEV (reference sequence). The CDR3 DNA follows: TGTGCCAGCAGTTTGCGGGGGACTGGAAACACCATATATTTT. This sequence encodes CASSLRGTGNTIYF.

The J gene is TRBJ2-1, the V gene TRBV7-2, with D possibly matching TRBD1 (6 bases). The length of the CDR3 is 15 residues. Trimming took off 5 bases at V and 5 bases at J, with 16 bases between the two ends. Germline-derived CDR1 and CDR2 are SGHTA and FQGNSA. CDR3 region: CASSTSRTAHNEQFF. For the CDR3, the DNA is TGTGCCAGCAGCACATCCCGGACAGCACACAATGAGCAGTTCTTC.

The V and J genes are TRBV9 and TRBJ2-1, with D possibly matching TRBD2 (6 bases). Germline loops: CDR1 SGDLS, CDR2 YYNGEE. This CDR3 is built from 15 residues. V lost 0 bases and J lost 9, with 16 bases in between. The CDR3 reads CASSVVPGESGEQFF. CDR3 DNA sequence: TGTGCCAGCAGCGTAGTTCCGGGAGAATCTGGTGAGCAGTTCTTC. Variable domain in full (rest from reference TRBV9 and TRBJ2-1): DSGVTQTPKHLITATGQRVTLRCSPRSGDLSVYWYQQSLDQGLQFLIQYYNGEERAKGNILERFSAQQFPDLHSELNLSSLELGDSALYFCASSVVPGESGEQFFGPGTRLTVL.

The chain is built from TRBV18 and TRBJ1-2, with D possibly TRBD1 on 5 matching bases. Trimming removed 2 bases from V and 4 bases from J, with 11 bases in between. The CDR3 covers 14 residues. The germline CDR1 and CDR2 sequences are KGHSH and LQKENI. The DNA for the CDR3 is TGTGCCAGCTCACCAACCGGACAAAGCTATGGCTACACCTTC. This translates into CASSPTGQSYGYTF.

This clone appeared a few times. V is TRBV6-2 or TRBV6-3 and J is TRBJ2-3, with 12 nucleotides matching TRBD1. Germline assignment: CDR1 MNHEY and CDR2 SVGEGT. V lost 0 bases, J lost 6 bases, and 4 bases stayed unmatched. The CDR3 has 16 residues. CDR3 nucleotide sequence: TGTGCCAGCAGTTACTCGGGACAGGGGGCGCCTGATACGCAGTATTTT. It encodes CASSYSGQGAPDTQYF.

The rearrangement links TRBV29-1 to TRBJ2-7, with 8 bases lining up with TRBD1. Germline values: CDR1 SQVTM, CDR2 ANQGSEA. The CDR3 extends over 14 amino acids. V shed 6 bases, J shed 0 bases, and the junction held 7 bases outside the gene matches. The CDR3, as DNA: TGCAGCGTCGCGGGACAGGTGAACTCCTACGAGCAGTACTTC. It specifies CSVAGQVNSYEQYF.

The rearrangement uses TRBV18 and TRBJ2-2, with 8 bases lining up with TRBD1. The germline V gene has CDR1 KGHSH and CDR2 LQKENI. The CDR3 runs 15 residues. Germline trimming cut 3 bases from V and 4 bases from J; bases unmatched to any gene: 4. The CDR3 loop reads CASSPGTGSTGELFF. CDR3 sequence (DNA): TGTGCCAGCTCACCCGGGACAGGATCCACCGGGGAGCTGTTTTTT.

The chain combines TRBV28 with TRBJ2-7; 9 bases align to TRBD1. After removal of 5 bases from V and 5 bases from J, the junction contained 10 bases not matched to a gene. The germline V gene has CDR1 MDHEN and CDR2 SYDVKM. The CDR3 spans 15 residues. The CDR3 bases are TGTGCCAGCAGTCCCGTCGGACAGGGGATCAACGAGCAGTACTTC. It specifies CASSPVGQGINEQYF.

This rearrangement joins TRBV1 to TRBJ2-1; TRBD2 was called by the table and not checked on the DNA. TRBV1 is flagged as a pseudogene. This CDR3 contains 15 residues. The CDR3 nucleotides are TGCACCAGCAGCCAAGATGGAGGGGGGGGGAATGAGCAGTTCTTC. Amino acids: CTSSQDGGGGNEQFF.

This rearrangement joins TRBV15 to TRBJ2-2, with 9 bases lining up with TRBD1. Germline V gives CDR1 LNHNV, CDR2 YYDKDF (reference sequence). The trim removed 0 bases at V and 1 base at J, leaving 9 bases unmatched. The CDR3 is made up of 19 amino acids. The CDR3 nucleotides read TGTGCCACCAGCAGAGATATATTTGGGACAGGGCAGAACACCGGGGAGCTGTTTTTT. It codes for CATSRDIFGTGQNTGELFF.

The V and J genes are TRBV29-1 and TRBJ2-1, with TRBD2 identical over 9 bases. Germline CDR1 reads SQVTM; CDR2 reads ANQGSEA. V was pared by 6 bases and J by 8 bases, with 8 bases of the junction left unmatched. The CDR3 totals 13 residues. CDR3 in amino acids: CSVIAGAWDEQFF. DNA of the CDR3: TGCAGCGTAATAGCGGGAGCGTGGGATGAGCAGTTCTTC.

This chain links TRBV20-1 with TRBJ1-2; tentative D call: TRBD1 (6 bases). The V gene's germline CDR1 is DFQATT and CDR2 SNEGSKA (reference sequence). The ends were cut back, 6 bases at V and 6 bases at J, with 11 bases in the middle. The length of the CDR3 is 11 residues. CDR3 DNA sequence: TGCAGTGCAACACAGGGAAATGGCTACACCTTC. Encoded protein: CSATQGNGYTF.

The chain couples TRBV30 to TRBJ1-1, with no clear D. This CDR3 has 12 residues. Per germline, CDR1 GTSNPN and CDR2 SVGIG (reference sequence). V gave up 5 bases and J gave up 3 bases, with 10 bases separating them. In DNA form, the CDR3 reads TGTGCCTGGGGTGCGAGGGACACTGAAGCTTTCTTT. Its translation is CAWGARDTEAFF.

This clone was picked up a small number of times. The chain recombines TRBV6-6 with TRBJ2-7, with 7 bases that match TRBD2. Germline CDR1 and CDR2: MNHNY and SVGAGI (reference sequence). Losses at the gene ends were 7 bases for V and 7 bases for J; bases not matched to a gene: 7. The CDR3 runs to 12 residues. Written as DNA, the CDR3 is TGTGCCAGCATGGGGGGGTTGGGGGAGCAGTACTTC. It translates to CASMGGLGEQYF.

The chain has TRBV27 and TRBJ1-1, with 9 positions matching TRBD1. Germline V lookup: CDR1 MNHEY, CDR2 SMNVEV (reference sequence). V dropped 5 bases and J dropped 5; count of bases not matched to a gene: 12. The CDR3 extends over 16 amino acids. The CDR3 region is CASSPGPGQGGTEAFF. The CDR3 bases are TGTGCCAGCAGTCCCGGTCCGGGACAGGGAGGGACTGAAGCTTTCTTT.

The chain links TRBV5-6 to TRBJ2-7; D is possibly TRBD1 (5 bases). Deletions cut 3 bases from V and 1 base from J, with 17 bases between. CDR3 length equals 16 residues. Germline V CDR1 and CDR2: SGHDT, YYEEEE. The CDR3 spells CASSSIQDLSSYEQYF. The CDR3 region has the DNA TGTGCCAGCAGCTCTATACAGGATTTGTCATCCTACGAGCAGTACTTC.

The chain carries TRBV7-3 and TRBJ2-7, with D maybe TRBD1 (5 bases). Germline values: CDR1 SGHTA, CDR2 FQGTGA. Trimming took 3 bases from V and 0 from J, leaving 9 bases between them. This CDR3 is built from 14 residues. CDR3 coding DNA: TGTGCCAGCAGCTTTGGACACAACTCCTACGAGCAGTACTTC. Residues: CASSFGHNSYEQYF.

The rearrangement links TRBV5-6 to TRBJ1-5, with D possibly being TRBD1 (5 bases). Germline assignment: CDR1 SGHDT and CDR2 YYEEEE. Trimming removed 1 base at V and 0 bases at J, with 14 bases between. This CDR3 is built from 17 residues. The CDR3 nucleotides read TGTGCCAGCAGCTTGTTCCGGGGGGAGAATAGCAATCAGCCCCAGCATTTT. It codes for CASSLFRGENSNQPQHF.